Shown below are 22 T cell receptor beta chains from a single sample sequenced in a study of OX40 agonist ivuxolimab in advanced cancers. TCRdb's table, derived via immunoSEQ multiplex PCR, lists solely in-frame clones and lacks some. The table has 31,000 or so clones, 81% seen once. This specimen consisted of CD4+ or CD8+ T cells sorted from blood, obtained in a trial of the OX40 agonist ivuxolimab. The receptors shown here come from an adult with an advanced solid tumor such as melanoma, head and neck, liver or kidney cancer.

The J gene is TRBJ1-6, the V gene TRBV4-3; TRBD1 is a possible D gene (5 bases). V dropped 1 base and J dropped 9 bases, with 13 bases sitting between them. Germline CDR1 LGHNA, CDR2 YSLEER. The CDR3 has 15 residues. The CDR3 is CASSQGGLRSSPLHF. The CDR3 DNA reads TGCGCCAGCAGCCAAGGGGGACTTCGTAGTTCACCCCTCCACTTT.

This sequence joins TRBV28 and TRBJ2-7; 7 bases align to TRBD1. V shed 7 bases, J shed 5 bases, and the junction held 8 bases outside the gene matches. The V gene's germline CDR1 is MDHEN and CDR2 SYDVKM. The CDR3 has 13 amino acids. This CDR3 reads CASTDGTENEQYF. Written as DNA, the CDR3 is TGTGCCAGCACCGATGGGACAGAGAACGAGCAGTACTTC.

The chain is built from TRBV6-5 and TRBJ1-5; perhaps TRBD1 as D (6 bases). The ends were cut back, 4 bases at V and 3 bases at J, with 10 bases in the middle. CDR3 size: 14 residues. Germline V CDR1 and CDR2: MNHEY, SVGAGI. The CDR3 DNA follows: TGTGCCAGCAGTTCAGGGACAAACAATCAGCCCCAGCATTTT. Protein product: CASSSGTNNQPQHF.

The V gene is TRBV18, the J gene TRBJ2-7, with D perhaps TRBD2 (6 bases). CDR1 is KGHSH, CDR2 LQKENI, per germline. The CDR3 is 13 residues long. V lost 6 bases and J 2 bases, leaving 11 bases between the germline ends. CDR3 DNA sequence: TGTGCCAGCTCTGCGGGGAGAGCCTACGAGCAGTACTTC. It codes for CASSAGRAYEQYF.

This clone occurred once. The J gene is TRBJ1-2, the V gene TRBV28; D is unclear. Germline values: CDR1 MDHEN, CDR2 SYDVKM. The CDR3 sequence is 13 residues long. The V gene lost 2 bases and the J gene lost 2 bases, with 6 bases spanning the gap. CDR3 sequence: CASSLVQNYGYTF. In nucleotides, the CDR3 is TGTGCCAGCAGTTTAGTACAGAACTATGGCTACACCTTC.

This chain connects TRBV28 to TRBJ2-5; 7 positions agree with TRBD1. After removal of 4 bases from V and 4 bases from J, the junction contained 9 bases not matched to a gene. CDR3 length: 15 residues. The germline CDR1 and CDR2 sequences are MDHEN and SYDVKM. CDR3 DNA sequence: TGTGCCAGCAGTTCCGAGGACAGGTCTGGAGAGACCCAGTACTTC. Translated, it gives CASSSEDRSGETQYF.

The rearrangement links TRBV9 to TRBJ1-2; 8 nucleotides align to TRBD1. Germline lookup yields CDR1 SGDLS and CDR2 YYNGEE. J gave up 4 bases and V 0 bases, and 5 bases lay outside the gene matches. The CDR3 sequence is 15 residues long. The CDR3 DNA reads as TGTGCCAGCAGCGTAGATGCAGGGGGCGGCTATGGCTACACCTTC. This gives the protein CASSVDAGGGYGYTF.

The J gene is TRBJ2-2, the V gene TRBV27, with D tentatively TRBD1 (5 bases). V dropped 8 bases and J dropped 4 bases, with 17 bases sitting between them. CDR1 is MNHEY, CDR2 SMNVEV, per germline (reference sequence). The CDR3 consists of 15 residues. CDR3 in DNA: TGTGCCAGCGCCCCTAAGGGGCAGACCACCGGGGAGCTGTTTTTT. Translation gives CASAPKGQTTGELFF.

The chain joins TRBV28 to TRBJ1-1; D is ambiguous. V lost 3 bases to trimming and J lost 4 bases, with 9 bases between them. The CDR3 runs to 13 residues. CDR1 and CDR2 (germline): MDHEN, SYDVKM. CDR3 in DNA: TGTGCCAGCAGTTTTGGGCTGGCCACTGAAGCTTTCTTT. It specifies CASSFGLATEAFF.

The chain combines TRBV28 with TRBJ1-2; D is perhaps TRBD1 (5 bases). With 4 bases removed from V and 7 bases from J, the gap between germline ends came to 19 bases. Germline CDR1 MDHEN, CDR2 SYDVKM. The CDR3 extends over 15 amino acids. The DNA of the CDR3 is TGTGCCAGCAGTTCGGAAGCCGGGACCCCCGCTGGCTACACCTTC. The encoded protein is CASSSEAGTPAGYTF.

V and J are TRBV11-3 and TRBJ2-3; D is possibly TRBD2 (5 bases). CDR3 length: 14 residues. CDR1 is SGHNT and CDR2 is YENEEA in the germline V gene. Trimming cost V 1 base and J 0 bases, with 5 bases left between them. CDR3 amino acids: CASSLGTSTDTQYF. The CDR3 nucleotides are TGTGCCAGCAGCTTAGGGACTAGCACAGATACGCAGTATTTT.

The V and J genes are TRBV9 and TRBJ2-2; possible D gene TRBD1, 6 bases. The CDR3 runs to 15 residues. V was pared by 3 bases and J by 8 bases, with 17 bases between. Germline CDR1 and CDR2: SGDLS and YYNGEE. DNA of the CDR3: TGTGCCAGCAGCGCTCGGACAGAGGGTAGGGGGGAGCTGTTTTTT. Its translation is CASSARTEGRGELFF.

This chain joins TRBV7-2 and TRBJ1-1; 9 nucleotides line up with TRBD1. Germline trimming cut 6 bases from V and 8 bases from J; bases unmatched to any gene: 7. Germline values: CDR1 SGHTA, CDR2 FQGNSA. The CDR3 loop spans 13 amino acids. The CDR3 region is CASRYTGGREAFF. The CDR3 bases are TGTGCCAGCAGATACACAGGGGGCAGAGAAGCTTTCTTT.

V is TRBV19 and J is TRBJ1-5; no reliable D call. Per germline, CDR1 LNHDA and CDR2 SQIVND (reference sequence). Deletions cut 7 bases from V and 0 bases from J, with 16 bases between. This CDR3 comprises 16 residues. The CDR3 loop is CASIATRGISNQPQHF. In DNA form, the CDR3 reads TGTGCCAGTATAGCGACACGGGGAATTAGCAATCAGCCCCAGCATTTT.

The chain employs TRBV27 and TRBJ2-7; D remains unclear. The germline V and J ends were trimmed by 4 bases and 4 bases, with 20 bases remaining between them. This CDR3 region has 16 residues. From germline, CDR1 is MNHEY and CDR2 SMNVEV (reference sequence). CDR3 in amino acids: CASSSMMARGSYEQYF. In DNA form, the CDR3 reads TGTGCCAGCAGTTCCATGATGGCGAGAGGTTCGTACGAGCAGTACTTC.

The chain has TRBV2 and TRBJ2-7, with D maybe TRBD2 (5 bases). The CDR3 loop spans 14 amino acids. In germline, CDR1 is SNHLY, CDR2 FYNNEI. Trimming took 7 bases from V and 0 from J, leaving 13 bases between them. The CDR3 DNA follows: TGTGCCAGCAAGGACTGGGCGACCTCCTACGAGCAGTACTTC. It yields the protein CASKDWATSYEQYF. The full variable domain, in which reference TRBV2 and TRBJ2-7 provide the parts outside the CDR3, is EPEVTQTPSHQVTQMGQEVILRCVPISNHLYFYWYRQILGQKVEFLVSFYNNEISEKSEIFDDQFSVERPDGSNFTLKIRSTKLEDSAMYFCASKDWATSYEQYFGPGTRLTVT.

The V and J genes are TRBV5-1 and TRBJ2-2, with 9 bases identical to TRBD1. The CDR3 sequence is 14 residues long. CDR1 and CDR2 from the germline V gene are SGHRS and YFSETQ. The trim removed 4 bases at V and 5 bases at J, leaving 3 bases unmatched. CDR3 sequence (DNA): TGCGCCAGCAGCCTTGGGACAGGGACCGGGGAGCTGTTTTTT. It specifies CASSLGTGTGELFF.

The gene calls are TRBV14 and TRBJ2-5; no clear D. V was trimmed by 1 base and J by 5 bases, leaving 17 bases between them. The CDR3 extends over 16 amino acids. The germline CDR1 and CDR2 sequences are SGHDN and FVKESK. The CDR3 reads CASSQAGLASSETQYF. The CDR3 nucleotides are TGTGCCAGCAGCCAAGCAGGCCTCGCGAGCTCGGAGACCCAGTACTTC.

This clone was seen a single time. V is TRBV28 and J is TRBJ2-1, with TRBD2 identical over 13 bases. This CDR3 has 17 residues. V gave up 1 base and J gave up 4 bases; unmatched junction bases: 4. Germline CDR1 reads MDHEN; CDR2 reads SYDVKM. This chain's CDR3 is CASSLSQTSGRYNEQFF. The CDR3, as DNA: TGTGCCAGCAGTTTATCCCAGACTAGCGGGAGGTACAATGAGCAGTTCTTC.

This clone was counted a single time. The chain recombines TRBV6-1 with TRBJ1-2, with D hard to call. The germline CDR1 and CDR2 sequences are MNHNS and SASEGT. There are 13 residues in the CDR3. V lost 0 bases and J 4 bases, leaving 6 bases between the germline ends. The CDR3 region is CASSEAFRYGYTF. CDR3 sequence (DNA): TGTGCCAGCAGTGAAGCCTTCCGCTATGGCTACACCTTC.

The chain links TRBV6-5 to TRBJ2-1; no definite D call. Trimming removed 4 bases from V and 0 bases from J, with 7 bases in between. The CDR3 sequence is 14 residues long. From germline, CDR1 is MNHEY and CDR2 SVGAGI. The CDR3, as DNA: TGTGCCAGCAGTTTACAGTTCTCCTACAATGAGCAGTTCTTC. The encoded protein is CASSLQFSYNEQFF.

The chain couples TRBV2 to TRBJ2-3; D gene ambiguous. Looked up from germline, CDR1 is SNHLY and CDR2 is FYNNEI. The CDR3 totals 12 residues. The V and J ends lost 6 bases and 2 bases respectively, with 6 bases between them. The DNA for the CDR3 is TGTGCCAGCAGGGGCCTCACAGATACGCAGTATTTT. Protein sequence: CASRGLTDTQYF.